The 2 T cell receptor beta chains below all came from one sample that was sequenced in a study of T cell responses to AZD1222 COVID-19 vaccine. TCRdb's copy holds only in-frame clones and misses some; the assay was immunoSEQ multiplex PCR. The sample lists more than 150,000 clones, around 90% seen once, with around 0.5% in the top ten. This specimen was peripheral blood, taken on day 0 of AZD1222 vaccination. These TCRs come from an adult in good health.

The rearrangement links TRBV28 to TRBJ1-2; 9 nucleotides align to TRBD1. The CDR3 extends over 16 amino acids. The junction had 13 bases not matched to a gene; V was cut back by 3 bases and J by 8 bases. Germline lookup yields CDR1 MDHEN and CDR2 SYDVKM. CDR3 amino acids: CASSFPPGQGRKGYTF. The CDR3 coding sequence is TGTGCCAGCAGTTTTCCGCCGGGACAGGGAAGGAAAGGCTACACCTTC.

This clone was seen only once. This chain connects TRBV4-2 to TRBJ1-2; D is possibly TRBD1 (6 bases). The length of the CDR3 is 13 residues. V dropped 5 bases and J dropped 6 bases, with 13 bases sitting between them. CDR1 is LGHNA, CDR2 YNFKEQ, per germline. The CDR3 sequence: CASSDGGLDGYTF. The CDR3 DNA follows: TGTGCCAGCAGCGACGGGGGGCTGGATGGCTACACCTTC.